A single sample gave rise to the 4 T cell receptor beta chains below, sequenced in a study of T cells in localized non-small cell lung cancer. The table came from immunoSEQ multiplex PCR; TCRdb's copy has only in-frame clones and leaves some out. Seen here are 50,000 to 70,000 clones, 81% observed once, and the top ten hold approximately 4.5%. Specimen: PBMCs, collected before any cancer treatment. Source of these receptors: a man between 40 and 75 years old with stage II lung adenocarcinoma.

The count of this clone is one. The V gene is TRBV18, the J gene TRBJ2-2; D gene ambiguous. The CDR3 extends over 17 amino acids. Looked up from germline, CDR1 is KGHSH and CDR2 is LQKENI. The V gene lost 3 bases and the J gene lost 1 base, with 15 bases spanning the gap. DNA for the CDR3: TGTGCCAGCTCACCCCCCCAGAAGGTAAAGAACACCGGGGAGCTGTTTTTT. Translated: CASSPPQKVKNTGELFF.

CDR3 bases: TGTGCCACCACATGGGCAAAGAAGTTCGCGAACACTGAAGCTTTCTTT. Protein sequence: CATTWAKKFANTEAFF. V is TRBV21-1 and J is TRBJ1-1; the table's D call, TRBD1, was not checked against the DNA. TRBV21-1 is noted as a pseudogene. This CDR3 contains 16 residues.

The chain is built from TRBV11-3 and TRBJ2-5, with D hard to call. The CDR3 spans 13 residues. The ends were cut back, 3 bases at V and 2 bases at J, with 7 bases in the middle. Germline CDR1 and CDR2: SGHNT and YENEEA. The CDR3 region is CASSFPGQETQYF. DNA for the CDR3: TGTGCCAGCAGCTTTCCAGGTCAAGAGACCCAGTACTTC.

The chain carries TRBV5-1 and TRBJ2-7, with D perhaps matching TRBD1 or TRBD2 (6 bases each). Trimming took 4 bases from V and 4 from J, leaving 18 bases between them. The CDR3 sequence is 15 residues long. The germline V gene encodes CDR1 SGHRS and CDR2 YFSETQ. DNA of the CDR3: TGCGCCAGCAGCAACCAGTTGGGGGGCGCGTACGAGCAGTACTTC. It codes for CASSNQLGGAYEQYF.